These T cell receptor beta chains were read from a single sample in a study of cytomegalovirus exposure and HLA in healthy donors. Sequenced by immunoSEQ multiplex PCR; TCRdb stores in-frame clones only, minus some. The table lists 90,000 to 100,000 clones, about 78% of them singletons. The sample taken for sequencing was PBMCs. The receptors shown here come from a middle-aged woman in good health and CMV-seronegative. The CDR3 runs from the conserved cysteine through the conserved F or W. The D gene is left open where the match is weak. Expanded clones are given a class, and other clones once, few, many or no size at all.

j_call clone_size v_call d_call cdr3_nt cdr3_aa
TRBJ2-1 - TRBV18 TRBD1 TGTGCCAGCTCACCAAGGGACAGGGAATACAATGAGCAGTTCTTC CASSPRDREYNEQFF
TRBJ1-2 - TRBV6-5 TRBD1 TGTGCCAGCAGTTACTTAGGACAGGGGAATGGCTACACCTTC CASSYLGQGNGYTF
TRBJ2-1 - TRBV4-1 - TGCGCCAGCAGCCAAGATAGAGTTTCCTACAATGAGCAGTTCTTC CASSQDRVSYNEQFF
TRBJ1-5 - TRBV5-1 TRBD1 TGCGCCAGCAGCTTCGGACAGGGAGGCCAGCCCCAGCATTTT CASSFGQGGQPQHF
TRBJ1-2 few TRBV9 TRBD1 TGTGCCAGCAGCGGACAGACAGGGGAAGCCTATGGCTACACCTTC CASSGQTGEAYGYTF
TRBJ2-5 - TRBV6-5 TRBD2 TGTGCCAGCAGTTACTCAGCGGGAATAAAGACCCAGTACTTC CASSYSAGIKTQYF
TRBJ1-2 - TRBV28 - TGTGCCAGCAGTTTATTAACTTTATATGGCTACACCTTC CASSLLTLYGYTF
TRBJ2-2 - TRBV19 - TGTGCCAGTAGTTACAGGGGAGGAAGCACCGGGGAGCTGTTTTTT CASSYRGGSTGELFF
TRBJ2-5 - TRBV6-5 TRBD2 TGTGCCAGCAGGGCGGGGGGTGACCAGTACTTC CASRAGGDQYF
TRBJ1-1 - TRBV6-1 - TGTGCCAGCAGTGAAGCGCGCGTTACGAGCACTGAAGCTTTCTTT CASSEARVTSTEAFF
TRBJ1-1 - TRBV20-1 - TGCAGTGCTAGTGAGCCTCGAGAAGCTTTCTTT CSASEPREAFF
TRBJ2-4 - TRBV5-6 TRBD2 TGTGCCAGCAGCACGTTACTAGCGGGGAAAAACATTCAGTACTTC CASSTLLAGKNIQYF
TRBJ1-1 - TRBV5-6 - TGTGCCAGCAGCTCGGGGATGAACACTGAAGCTTTCTTT CASSSGMNTEAFF
TRBJ1-5 - TRBV11-2 TRBD1 TGTGCCAGCAGGTCAGGGGGGTTCGATCAGCCCCAGCATTTT CASRSGGFDQPQHF
TRBJ1-1 - TRBV6-1 - TGTGCCAGCAGTTCCGAGGGACAGAACACTGAAGCTTTCTTT CASSSEGQNTEAFF
TRBJ1-2 - TRBV19 TRBD1 TGTGCCAGTAGTATCAAGAGGGACAGGGCAAATGGCTACACCTTC CASSIKRDRANGYTF
TRBJ2-7 - TRBV6-1 TRBD2 TGTGCCAGCAGTCCTCGACTAGCGGGAGAGCAGTACTTC CASSPRLAGEQYF
TRBJ2-1 - TRBV29-1 TRBD2 TGCAGCGGGCAACGGGAGGGCCTAGGCAATGAGCAGTTCTTC CSGQREGLGNEQFF
TRBJ2-3 - TRBV30 - TGTGCCTGGGCTGCCGGGGAGGCCTTGAGCACAGATACGCAGTATTTT CAWAAGEALSTDTQYF
TRBJ2-1 - TRBV18 - TGTGCCAGCTCACCATCTGGGGCCGGATCCTACAATGAGCAGTTCTTC CASSPSGAGSYNEQFF
TRBJ1-5 - TRBV6-5 TRBD1 TGTGCCAGCAGTTACTCGAGAAAGGGGGCCAATCAGCCCCAGCATTTT CASSYSRKGANQPQHF
TRBJ1-1 - TRBV7-8 TRBD1 TGTGCCAGCAGCCCGGACAGGACGAACACTGAAGCTTTCTTT CASSPDRTNTEAFF
TRBJ1-1 few TRBV10-3 TRBD1 TGTGCCATCAGAACGGGACAGGGGGCTGATGAAGCTTTCTTT CAIRTGQGADEAFF
TRBJ2-5 - TRBV5-7 - TGTGCCAGCAGCTTGGGAGTCCGATTGACAGACCATGACCAAGAGACCCAGTACTTC CASSLGVRLTDHDQETQYF
TRBJ2-7 - TRBV7-2 - TGTGCCAGCAGCTTACCCCCGGGGGCCTACGAGCAGTACTTC CASSLPPGAYEQYF
TRBJ2-1 - TRBV11-3 TRBD2 TGTGCCAGCAGCTACACTAGCGGGACTTACAATGAGCAGTTCTTC CASSYTSGTYNEQFF
TRBJ2-7 - TRBV28 TRBD2 TGTGCCAGCAGTTTAGGAGGACTAGCGGGTGTCTACGAGCAGTACTTC CASSLGGLAGVYEQYF
TRBJ2-5 - TRBV28 TRBD1 TGTGCCAGCAGACAGACAGGGAAAGAGACCCAGTACTTC CASRQTGKETQYF
TRBJ2-3 few TRBV4-3 - TGCGCCAGCAGCCAAGGTGGGAGCAGAGATACGCAGTATTTT CASSQGGSRDTQYF
TRBJ2-7 - TRBV11-3 - TGTGCCAGCAGCAAACAGGGCTCCGAGCAGTACTTC CASSKQGSEQYF
TRBJ2-1 once TRBV5-1 - TGCGCCAGCAGCCCCGGGACTGGTTCCTACAATGAGCAGTTCTTC CASSPGTGSYNEQFF
TRBJ1-6 - TRBV21-1 - TGTGCCAGCAGCAGGGGCAGGGTGGAAAATTCACCCCTCCACTTT CASSRGRVENSPLHF
TRBJ2-1 - TRBV28 TRBD2 TGTGCCAGCAGTTTTACTAGCGGGAGGGACAATGAGCAGTTCTTC CASSFTSGRDNEQFF
TRBJ2-7 - TRBV7-2 TRBD1 TGTGCCAGCAGCCGGCCGGGACAGGGTACCCACGAGCAGTACTTC CASSRPGQGTHEQYF
TRBJ2-3 - TRBV19 TRBD2 TGTGCCAGTAGTATTGGTAGCGGGTACACAGATACGCAGTATTTT CASSIGSGYTDTQYF
TRBJ2-1 - TRBV12-2 - TGTGCAAGTCGCTTAGTCCCTCGGATCGGGTTGAATGAGCAGTTCTTC CASRLVPRIGLNEQFF
TRBJ2-3 - TRBV5-6 - TGTGCCAGCAGCCTACTACCAAACACAGATACGCAGTATTTT CASSLLPNTDTQYF
TRBJ2-3 - TRBV29-1 - TGCAGCGTTGGACAATTAGAAGATACGCAGTATTTT CSVGQLEDTQYF
TRBJ2-1 - TRBV5-1 TRBD1 TGCGCCAGCAGCTTGGGGGACAGGGATTACAATGAGCAGTTCTTC CASSLGDRDYNEQFF
TRBJ2-5 - TRBV19 TRBD2 TGTGCCAGTAGTATCTGGGCGGGAGATGAAGAGACCCAGTACTTC CASSIWAGDEETQYF